This T cell receptor (beta chain) was identified in a study of CD8+ T cells in alopecia areata. Trimming took off 3 bases at V and 4 bases at J, with 11 bases between the two ends. CDR3 length: 14 residues. Germline V CDR1 and CDR2: SGDLS, YYNGEE. Treatment reported: oral pan-JAK inhibitor, 5-10 mg twice daily. Sequencing relied on a cDNA template that was reverse transcribed from extracted RNA. Only in-frame clones appear in the TCRdb table, and some are missing; sequencing was by immunoSEQ multiplex PCR. The data show 200,000 to 250,000 clones, under 60% seen once. There are a few counts of this clone.

V gene TRBV9 combines with J gene TRBJ2-1; a possible D gene is TRBD2 (5 bases). This clonotype was obtained from a human donor with alopecia areata. Sequenced material: CD4+ T cells sorted from blood, taken at week 4, from a patient treated with tofacitinib. The CDR3 coding sequence is TGTGCCAGCAGCGCCTGGACGGGGTACAATGAGCAGTTCTTC. It yields the protein CASSAWTGYNEQFF.